The text below deals with one T cell receptor beta chain. Only in-frame clones appear in the TCRdb table, and some are missing; sequencing was by immunoSEQ multiplex PCR. Of approximately 86,000 clones in the sample, around 83% were seen once. The sample comes from a study of OX40 agonist ivuxolimab in advanced cancers. The CDR3 is 15 residues long. Germline CDR1 reads KGHSH; CDR2 reads LQKENI. Trimming pared 3 bases from V and 1 base from J, leaving 12 bases between. The sequencing here drew on CD4+ or CD8+ T cells sorted from blood, taken in a trial of the OX40 agonist ivuxolimab. V and J are TRBV18 and TRBJ1-1; possibly TRBD1 for D (5 bases). The clonotype was recovered from an adult with an advanced solid tumor such as melanoma, head and neck, liver or kidney cancer. CDR3 sequence: CASSPGQAGNTEAFF. CDR3 nucleotide sequence: TGTGCCAGCTCACCGGGGCAGGCCGGGAACACTGAAGCTTTCTTT. Full variable domain (remainder filled in from reference TRBV18 and TRBJ1-1): NAGVMQNPRHLVRRRGQEARLRCSPMKGHSHVYWYRQLPEEGLKFMVYLQKENIIDESGMPKERFSAEFPKEGPSILRIQQVVRGDSAAYFCASSPGQAGNTEAFFGQGTRLTVV.